A single sample is the source of the 3 T cell receptor beta chains below, sequenced in a study of T cell clonotyping in hematopoietic cell transplantation. Profiling relied on immunoSEQ multiplex PCR, and the TCRdb table lists in-frame clones only, not all of them. This table holds some 13,000 clones, roughly 94% found once. Material: PBMCs, obtained 30 days after allogeneic stem cell transplant. The receptors were sampled from a male patient between 60 and 69 years old who had an allogeneic stem cell transplant from an unrelated donor, so the T cells may come from the graft donor. Some clones in this sample may be carry-over from other donors' samples.

This clone appeared once. The chain couples TRBV14 to TRBJ2-1, with D hard to call. V was pared by 1 base and J by 8 bases, with 12 bases between. This CDR3 comprises 14 residues. Germline V gives CDR1 SGHDN, CDR2 FVKESK. The CDR3 spells CASSQVVWRDEQFF. CDR3 DNA sequence: TGTGCCAGCAGCCAAGTAGTTTGGCGCGATGAGCAGTTCTTC.

The V call is TRBV10-3, the J call TRBJ1-2, with 7 bases lining up with TRBD1. The CDR3 extends over 13 amino acids. V lost 3 bases, J lost 4 bases, and 2 bases stayed unmatched. Per the germline V gene, CDR1 is ENHRY and CDR2 is SYGVKD. For the CDR3, the DNA is TGTGCCATCAGTGAAAACAGGGGCTATGGCTACACCTTC. Protein sequence: CAISENRGYGYTF.

This clone has a single count. The V call is TRBV6-4, the J call TRBJ2-1; TRBD2 is a possible D gene (6 bases). V was shortened by 4 bases and J by 6 bases, with 19 bases between the two germline ends. The CDR3 contains 16 residues. Germline V gene sequence: CDR1 MRHNA, CDR2 SNTAGT. CDR3 region: CASSVGGTFVLNEQFF. The CDR3 DNA sequence: TGTGCCAGCAGTGTTGGGGGGACTTTTGTACTCAATGAGCAGTTCTTC.